The 20 T cell receptor beta chains below come from one sample, sequenced in a study of regulatory T cells in long-lasting Graves disease (dated by TCRdb to about 2021). The sample's time point label, in plain terms: newly diagnosed GD, antithyroid drugs for less than 3 months. For both TCR sequencing and RNA sequencing, RNA was extracted from PBMCs in TRIzol. Library creation used multiplex PCR. The sequencer listed for this sample is Illumina HiSeq 4000. iRepertoire HTBI primers and Arm-PCR amplification of CDR3 regions were used to construct TCR beta libraries. TCRdb reanalyzed the raw reads on its own, using fastp at Q25 for trimming and MiXCR for clone calling, and kept in-frame beta chains. Here each entry gathers all rows of one CDR3 protein and keeps the most common genes and DNA. For this sample the table gives around 500,000 distinct CDR3 sequences, of which about 11% were detected only once. The ten most abundant clones make up more than 8% of the sample.

The sample was also reused in another study, on T cells in Graves' hyperthyroidism and ophthalmopathy.

The sequenced sample was peripheral blood mononuclear cells (PBMCs), obtained at new diagnosis, from a patient treated with antithyroid drugs. The source is a woman in her thirties with Graves disease. Donor details come from another sample of the same person, matched by shared clones.

This clonotype was seen only a few times. The chain combines TRBV6-5 with TRBJ2-1; D might be TRBD2 (5 bases). CDR3 length equals 14 residues. Trimming left V 6 bases short and J 6 bases short, with 15 bases between. Germline V gene data show CDR1 as MNHEY and CDR2 as SVGAGI. The CDR3 loop reads CASSYGMGTNEQFF. The DNA of the CDR3 is TGTGCCAGCAGCTACGGGATGGGAACCAATGAGCAGTTCTTC.

This clonotype was seen repeatedly, ten times or more. V is TRBV11-2 and J is TRBJ1-2, with 7 bases matching TRBD1. The V and J ends lost 3 bases and 4 bases, in that order; junction bases with no gene match: 5. The CDR3 extends over 14 amino acids. Germline values: CDR1 SGHAT, CDR2 FQNNGV. CDR3 region: CASSFRTGVYGYTF. The CDR3 DNA reads TGTGCCAGCAGCTTCCGGACAGGAGTCTATGGCTACACCTTC.

This clonotype was seen at least ten times. The V and J genes are TRBV19 and TRBJ2-5; 11 positions match TRBD2. Germline assignment: CDR1 LNHDA and CDR2 SQIVND (reference sequence). V shed 3 bases, J shed 4 bases, and the junction held 4 bases outside the gene matches. The CDR3 loop spans 15 amino acids. The CDR3 nucleotides are TGTGCCAGTAGTATGGTAGCGGGAGGGCCAGAGACCCAGTACTTC. The encoded protein is CASSMVAGGPETQYF. Full variable domain (missing parts from reference TRBV19 and TRBJ2-5): DGGITQSPKYLFRKEGQNVTLSCEQNLNHDAMYWYRQDPGQGLRLIYYSQIVNDFQKGDIAEGYSVSREKKESFPLTVTSAQKNPTAFYLCASSMVAGGPETQYFGPGTRLLVL.

This clonotype was observed at least ten times. This rearrangement joins TRBV2 to TRBJ2-1; D call uncertain. Germline V CDR1 and CDR2: SNHLY, FYNNEI. Between the trimmed V and J ends, which lost 6 bases and 4 bases, there was a span of 13 bases. The CDR3 contains 14 residues. The CDR3 here is CASSADSLYNEQFF. The CDR3 nucleotides read TGTGCCAGCAGCGCCGACTCACTATACAATGAGCAGTTCTTC.

This clonotype was detected many times. The J gene is TRBJ2-3, the V gene TRBV9; unclear D gene. Trimming removed 5 bases at V and 1 base at J, with 8 bases between. Looked up from germline, CDR1 is SGDLS and CDR2 is YYNGEE. This CDR3 comprises 13 residues. This CDR3 reads CASSVERTDTQYF. CDR3 sequence (DNA): TGTGCCAGCAGTGTTGAACGCACAGATACGCAGTATTTT.

CDR3 nucleotide sequence: TGTGCCAGTAGTATCAGTTTCGGGGGCCCCTACGAGCAGTACTTC. Translation: CASSISFGGPYEQYF. The chain links TRBV19 to TRBJ2-7; perhaps D is TRBD1 or TRBD2 (6 bases each). V gave up 3 bases and J gave up 2 bases, with 14 bases separating them. Germline V gene sequence: CDR1 LNHDA, CDR2 SQIVND (reference sequence). CDR3 length: 15 amino acids.

The chain has TRBV4-3 and TRBJ2-7, with 10 bases matching TRBD1. From germline, CDR1 is LGHNA and CDR2 YSLEER. After removal of 0 bases from V and 2 bases from J, the junction contained 7 bases not matched to a gene. The CDR3 totals 17 residues. The CDR3 bases are TGCGCCAGCAGCCAAGAACCTCGGGACAGGGGTGCCTACGAGCAGTACTTC. Its translation: CASSQEPRDRGAYEQYF.

This clonotype came up many times. The rearrangement uses TRBV9 and TRBJ2-1; D possibly corresponds to TRBD2 (6 bases). Trimming took 0 bases from V and 4 from J, leaving 14 bases between them. CDR1 SGDLS and CDR2 YYNGEE come from the germline V gene. The CDR3 loop spans 16 amino acids. The CDR3 DNA reads TGTGCCAGCAGCGTAGTGGAGGGCACGGAATACAATGAGCAGTTCTTC. The encoded protein is CASSVVEGTEYNEQFF.

The table lists this clonotype with many counts. V and J are TRBV7-2 and TRBJ1-4, with a tentative D call TRBD1 (6 bases). V dropped 4 bases and J dropped 10 bases, with 13 bases sitting between them. Germline assignment: CDR1 SGHTA and CDR2 FQGNSA. This CDR3 has 13 residues. This chain's CDR3 is CASSSEGDGKLFF. Written as DNA, the CDR3 is TGTGCCAGCAGCTCCGAGGGGGACGGAAAACTGTTTTTT.

This clonotype was counted many times. V gene TRBV2 combines with J gene TRBJ2-2; 10 bases are shared with TRBD2. J lost 5 bases, V lost 6 bases, and 6 bases had no gene match. The V gene's germline CDR1 is SNHLY and CDR2 FYNNEI. This CDR3 is built from 15 residues. CDR3 protein: CASSYSGRKTGELFF. The CDR3 DNA reads TGTGCCAGCAGCTATAGCGGGAGGAAAACCGGGGAGCTGTTTTTT.

The table lists this clonotype with many counts. The chain couples TRBV18 to TRBJ2-3; D is unresolved. V was trimmed by 8 bases and J by 4 bases, leaving 10 bases between them. The CDR3 has 12 amino acids. Germline CDR1 and CDR2: KGHSH and LQKENI. Written as DNA, the CDR3 is TGTGCCAGCAGCCGGCGTCCAGATACGCAGTATTTT. It codes for CASSRRPDTQYF.

There are many counts of this clonotype. The chain combines TRBV24-1 with TRBJ2-1, with TRBD2 identical over 9 bases. CDR3 length equals 19 residues. V shed 0 bases, J shed 6 bases, and the junction held 14 bases outside the gene matches. Germline lookup yields CDR1 KGHDR and CDR2 SFDVKD. The DNA for the CDR3 is TGTGCCACCAGTGATTTGCCCCTTACCCGAGCGGGAGGTGGCAATGAGCAGTTCTTC. It encodes CATSDLPLTRAGGGNEQFF.

Many counts were recorded for this clonotype. In DNA, the CDR3 is TGTGCCTGGAGTGCCCAGGGATATACGCAGTATTTT. Its protein is CAWSAQGYTQYF. J is TRBJ2-3 and V is TRBV30; weak D call: TRBD1 (5 bases). Germline values: CDR1 GTSNPN, CDR2 SVGIG (reference sequence). V lost 1 base, J lost 7 bases, and 9 bases lay in between. There are 12 residues in the CDR3.

The J gene is TRBJ2-1, the V gene TRBV12-3 or TRBV12-4; tentative D call: TRBD1 (6 bases). The CDR3 runs 17 residues. Trimming removed 3 bases at V and 13 bases at J, with 28 bases between. As DNA, the CDR3 is TGTGCCAGCAGTTTCGAAATACTCGCAGGGGTGAGAGAGACCCAGTTCTTC. It yields the protein CASSFEILAGVRETQFF.

V is TRBV19 and J is TRBJ1-6, with D unresolved. The V gene lost 1 base and the J gene lost 7 bases, with 8 bases spanning the gap. CDR3 length: 14 residues. Germline CDR1 LNHDA, CDR2 SQIVND (reference sequence). The chain's CDR3 is CASSIVEGNSPLHF. Written as DNA, the CDR3 is TGTGCCAGTAGTATAGTGGAGGGAAATTCACCCCTCCACTTT.

The V call is TRBV29-1, the J call TRBJ2-4; D may be TRBD1 (6 bases). The CDR3 covers 12 residues. The V end was cut by 5 bases, the J end by 8 bases, with 13 bases between. CDR1 is SQVTM and CDR2 is ANQGSEA in the germline V gene. The CDR3 loop is CSVLRGPDIQYF. The CDR3 region has the DNA TGCAGCGTTCTCAGGGGACCCGACATTCAGTACTTC.

This chain links TRBV29-1 with TRBJ1-1; 7 bases are a match to TRBD1. The CDR3 extends over 11 amino acids. CDR1 and CDR2 (germline): SQVTM, ANQGSEA. With 6 bases clipped from V and 5 bases from J, the junction kept 3 bases outside the gene matches. The CDR3: CSVQGGTEAFF. The CDR3 DNA is TGCAGCGTGCAGGGGGGGACTGAAGCTTTCTTT.

This clonotype was seen ten or more times. The V gene is TRBV3-1, the J gene TRBJ2-5; a possible D gene is TRBD1 (7 bases). The CDR3 totals 17 residues. V lost 4 bases, J lost 7 bases, and 25 bases lay in between. From germline, CDR1 is LGHDT and CDR2 YNNKEL (reference sequence). CDR3 region: CASSLSLGTARRGTQYF. The CDR3 nucleotides are TGTGCCAGCAGCCTTAGCCTAGGGACAGCCCGGCGGGGGACCCAGTACTTC.

This clonotype was seen at least ten times. The V and J genes are TRBV7-2 and TRBJ1-6; TRBD1 matches 7 bases. The CDR3 runs to 15 residues. With 5 bases clipped from V and 3 bases from J, the junction kept 4 bases outside the gene matches. Germline V lookup: CDR1 SGHTA, CDR2 FQGNSA. The CDR3, as DNA: TGTGCCAGCAGCCTAAGGGACAGCTATAATTCACCCCTCCACTTT. It codes for CASSLRDSYNSPLHF.

This clonotype came up many times. An end of the junction does not agree with germline; a read error may underlie this. This chain joins TRBV28 and TRBJ2-1; TRBD2 agrees at 8 bases. CDR1 and CDR2 (germline): MDHEN, SYDVKM. The CDR3 is 15 amino acids. The CDR3 DNA reads as TGTGCGAGCATCCAAACAGCGGGAGCCAACAATGAGCAGTTCTTC. Encoded protein: CASIQTAGANNEQFF.